The 23 T cell receptor beta chains reported below all come from one sample, sequenced in a study of blood T cell repertoires in COVID-19. TCRdb's copy holds only in-frame clones and misses some; the assay was immunoSEQ multiplex PCR. The sample gives about 260,000 clones, approximately 90% of which show up once; around 0.85% is in the top ten. The sequenced sample was PBMCs or T cells enriched from blood (not recorded which). Receptors were obtained from a man aged 50-59 years who had been exposed to COVID-19.

The V and J genes are TRBV5-1 and TRBJ2-7; 7 nucleotides align to TRBD1. The trim removed 0 bases at V and 7 bases at J, leaving 7 bases unmatched. The CDR3 has 14 residues. Germline CDR1 and CDR2: SGHRS and YFSETQ. The CDR3 loop reads CASSLGQGVGEQYF. The CDR3 DNA reads as TGCGCCAGCAGCTTGGGACAGGGAGTGGGTGAGCAGTACTTC. Full variable domain (rest looked up from reference TRBV5-1 and TRBJ2-7): KAGVTQTPRYLIKTRGQQVTLSCSPISGHRSVSWYQQTPGQGLQFLFEYFSETQRNKGNFPGRFSGRQFSNSRSEMNVSTLELGDSALYLCASSLGQGVGEQYFGPGTRLTVT.

The rearrangement joins TRBV11-2 to TRBJ2-7; TRBD2 matches 11 bases. V lost 4 bases and J lost 4; bases outside the gene matches: 3. The CDR3 sequence is 14 residues long. The germline CDR1 and CDR2 sequences are SGHAT and FQNNGV. CDR3 nucleotides: TGTGCCAGCAGCTCCCTAGCGGGAGGATACGAGCAGTACGTC. Protein product: CASSSLAGGYEQYV.

In this sample, this clone turned up a few times. The CDR3 protein is CAISERQAASGGQPQHF. The CDR3 DNA sequence: TGTGCCATCAGTGAAAGACAGGCCGCTTCGGGGGGTCAGCCCCAGCATTTT. The chain employs TRBV10-3 and TRBJ1-5; TRBD1 might be the D (6 bases). Trimming shortened V by 3 bases and J by 6 bases, and 21 bases separated the two germline ends. This CDR3 has 17 amino acids. Germline-derived CDR1 and CDR2 are ENHRY and SYGVKD.

The rearrangement joins TRBV5-4 to TRBJ1-1; TRBD1 matches at 7 bases. Germline lookup yields CDR1 SGHNT and CDR2 YYREEE (reference sequence). Trimming took 4 bases from V and 7 from J; bases not matched to a gene: 4. This CDR3 contains 12 residues. This CDR3 is CASSLAGGEAFF. The CDR3 DNA reads as TGTGCCAGCAGCCTGGCAGGGGGTGAAGCTTTCTTT.

The chain carries TRBV11-2 and TRBJ1-1; D possibly corresponds to TRBD1 (6 bases). Trimming shortened V by 1 base and J by 0 bases, and 9 bases separated the two germline ends. The CDR3 covers 15 residues. CDR1 is SGHAT and CDR2 is FQNNGV in the germline V gene. The DNA for the CDR3 is TGTGCCAGCAGCTTAGCCAGGGGTTTGAACACTGAAGCTTTCTTT. Protein product: CASSLARGLNTEAFF.

The rearrangement uses TRBV20-1 and TRBJ2-3; D gene uncertain. The CDR3 runs 11 residues. Per germline, CDR1 DFQATT and CDR2 SNEGSKA (reference sequence). Between the trimmed V and J ends, which lost 6 bases and 11 bases, there was a span of 15 bases. The CDR3 loop is CSAQVSSMQYF. Here the CDR3 DNA reads TGCAGTGCGCAAGTTAGCTCGATGCAGTATTTT.

CDR3 loop: CASSPLARGEKLFF. In nucleotides, the CDR3 is TGTGCCAGCAGTCCCCTGGCCAGGGGTGAAAAACTGTTTTTT. The chain couples TRBV27 to TRBJ1-4; D perhaps matches TRBD1 (6 bases). CDR1 is MNHEY, CDR2 SMNVEV, per germline (reference sequence). V was cut by 5 bases and J by 7 bases, with 14 bases left in between. The CDR3 sequence is 14 residues long.

This clone occurred once. Here the CDR3 reads CASSPPPGRGRDNEQFF. CDR3 DNA: TGTGCCAGCAGCCCCCCCCCGGGCAGGGGGCGCGACAATGAGCAGTTCTTC. The chain couples TRBV5-4 to TRBJ2-1, with TRBD1 identical over 8 bases. The length of the CDR3 is 17 residues. After removal of 4 bases from V and 5 bases from J, the junction contained 14 bases not matched to a gene. In germline, CDR1 is SGHNT, CDR2 YYREEE (reference sequence).

The chain is built from TRBV10-3 and TRBJ2-1; weak D call: TRBD2 (5 bases). V dropped 3 bases and J dropped 4 bases, with 7 bases sitting between them. Germline CDR1 ENHRY, CDR2 SYGVKD. The CDR3 length is 13 residues. The CDR3 sequence is CAISDGGYNEQFF. DNA for the CDR3: TGTGCCATCAGTGATGGAGGTTACAATGAGCAGTTCTTC.

The gene calls are TRBV19 and TRBJ1-2; TRBD1 matches 10 bases. This CDR3 has 15 amino acids. Unmatched junction bases numbered 3, after V lost 2 bases and J lost 3 bases. From germline, CDR1 is LNHDA and CDR2 SQIVND (reference sequence). In DNA, the CDR3 is TGTGCCAGTAGTATAACCGGGACAGGGGACTATGGCTACACCTTC. It translates to CASSITGTGDYGYTF.

V and J are TRBV27 and TRBJ2-6; the match to TRBD1 covers 10 bases. This CDR3 contains 19 residues. Germline loops: CDR1 MNHEY, CDR2 SMNVEV (reference sequence). Losses at the gene ends were 6 bases for V and 2 bases for J; bases not matched to a gene: 13. The CDR3 sequence is CASRQRDRGFWAGANVLTF. The CDR3 DNA follows: TGTGCCAGCAGGCAAAGGGACAGGGGTTTTTGGGCTGGGGCCAACGTCCTGACTTTC.

This clone has more than one count but fewer than ten. The chain is built from TRBV18 and TRBJ1-2; D possibly corresponds to TRBD1 (5 bases). CDR3 length equals 17 residues. Germline CDR1 KGHSH, CDR2 LQKENI. Trimming removed 6 bases from V and 8 bases from J, with 28 bases in between. In DNA, the CDR3 is TGTGCCAGCTCTACTCCCCTGCCCGGATACAGGCCTCAGGGCTACACCTTC. Its translation: CASSTPLPGYRPQGYTF.

This chain links TRBV9 with TRBJ2-2; D unresolved. Looked up from germline, CDR1 is SGDLS and CDR2 is YYNGEE. This CDR3 has 16 residues. Deletions cut 1 base from V and 2 bases from J, with 12 bases between. The DNA of the CDR3 is TGTGCCAGCAGCGTAAATGCACAGAAAAACACCGGGGAGCTGTTTTTT. Its translation: CASSVNAQKNTGELFF.

The V call is TRBV2, the J call TRBJ2-1; D not certain. Germline loops: CDR1 SNHLY, CDR2 FYNNEI. Trimming removed 4 bases at V and 5 bases at J, with 6 bases between. This CDR3 spans 12 amino acids. The CDR3 DNA sequence: TGTGCCAGCAGTGGGGCAGACAATGAGCAGTTCTTC. This translates into CASSGADNEQFF.

For the CDR3, the DNA is TGTGCCACCAGTGACCAGGGAAAAAAAAGGACCTTC. It yields the protein CATSDQGKKRTF. The rearrangement links TRBV24-1 to TRBJ1-2; possibly TRBD1 for D (5 bases). V dropped 4 bases and J dropped 14 bases, with 16 bases sitting between them. CDR3 size: 12 residues. Germline V gene sequence: CDR1 KGHDR, CDR2 SFDVKD.

CDR3 nucleotides: TGCGCCAGCAGCTTGGTTCGAGCGGGATACTCCTACAATGAGCAGTTCTTC. It encodes CASSLVRAGYSYNEQFF. V is TRBV5-1 and J is TRBJ2-1; TRBD2 matches 7 bases. The CDR3 covers 17 residues. From germline, CDR1 is SGHRS and CDR2 YFSETQ. Germline trimming cut 0 bases from V and 0 bases from J; bases unmatched to any gene: 6. Supplemented by reference TRBV5-1 and TRBJ2-1, the full variable domain reads KAGVTQTPRYLIKTRGQQVTLSCSPISGHRSVSWYQQTPGQGLQFLFEYFSETQRNKGNFPGRFSGRQFSNSRSEMNVSTLELGDSALYLCASSLVRAGYSYNEQFFGPGTRLTVL.

The V and J genes are TRBV5-4 and TRBJ2-6, with D perhaps matching TRBD1 (6 bases). Germline CDR1 is SGHNT and CDR2 is YYREEE (reference sequence). This CDR3 has 15 amino acids. Trimming left V 0 bases short and J 2 bases short, with 6 bases between. CDR3: CASSLGGPGANVLTF. The CDR3 DNA reads as TGTGCCAGCAGCTTGGGGGGGCCTGGGGCCAACGTCCTGACTTTC.

V is TRBV9 and J is TRBJ2-3, with 7 bases aligning to TRBD2. This CDR3 has 16 amino acids. Germline assignment: CDR1 SGDLS and CDR2 YYNGEE. The ends lost 3 bases at V and 4 bases at J; junction bases unmatched: 11. In DNA form, the CDR3 reads TGTGCCAGCAGCGCCCTTGGGGGGGTGAGGGCAGATACGCAGTATTTT. As protein: CASSALGGVRADTQYF.

The gene calls are TRBV6-5 and TRBJ2-3; D is perhaps TRBD2 (5 bases). The V end was cut by 0 bases, the J end by 2 bases, with 9 bases between. Germline assignment: CDR1 MNHEY and CDR2 SVGAGI. The CDR3 consists of 15 residues. CDR3 sequence (DNA): TGTGCCAGCAGTTACTCTCCACGGGACACAGATACGCAGTATTTT. It is translated as CASSYSPRDTDTQYF.

This chain joins TRBV7-6 and TRBJ1-1; 12 nucleotides agree with TRBD1. This CDR3 comprises 17 residues. Germline loops: CDR1 SGHVS, CDR2 FNYEAQ. V gave up 5 bases and J gave up 5 bases; unmatched junction bases: 12. The CDR3 sequence: CASSSPRDRGLSTEAFF. CDR3 in DNA: TGTGCCAGCAGCAGCCCCCGGGACAGGGGGCTGAGTACTGAAGCTTTCTTT.

V gene TRBV7-2 combines with J gene TRBJ1-4, with 7 bases matching TRBD1. The CDR3 extends over 13 amino acids. V dropped 4 bases and J dropped 10; count of bases not matched to a gene: 6. Germline CDR1 SGHTA, CDR2 FQGNSA. The CDR3 DNA sequence: TGTGCCAGCAGCTATACAGGGGAAGGAAAACTGTTTTTT. Protein sequence: CASSYTGEGKLFF.

The chain is built from TRBV6-5 and TRBJ1-1, with D uncertain. This CDR3 spans 14 amino acids. Germline CDR1 and CDR2: MNHEY and SVGAGI. Trimming shortened V by 1 base and J by 2 bases, and 8 bases separated the two germline ends. CDR3 in DNA: TGTGCCAGCAGTTACTACGGTGAAAACACTGAAGCTTTCTTT. Translation gives CASSYYGENTEAFF.

V and J are TRBV28 and TRBJ1-2; D possibly corresponds to TRBD1 (6 bases). The V gene's germline CDR1 is MDHEN and CDR2 SYDVKM. The CDR3 has 10 amino acids. Trimming took 4 bases from V and 12 from J, leaving 9 bases between them. The CDR3 DNA reads TGTGCCAGCAGTTACAGGGTTCACACCTTC. Translated: CASSYRVHTF.